This note documents a single T cell receptor beta chain sequence. The CDR3 covers 14 residues. V gave up 5 bases and J gave up 3 bases, with 10 bases separating them. CDR1 and CDR2 from the germline V gene are SNHLY and FYNNEI. The data stem from a study of blood T cell repertoires in COVID-19. Study in general: Italy, Spain and the United States were the sources of the convalescent and acute COVID-19 samples.

The method was immunoSEQ multiplex PCR; TCRdb's version includes in-frame clones alone and lacks a portion of them. In the table there are over 250,000 clones, around 92% of which are singletons. The sequence came from a person in their late teens or twenties with COVID-19, enrolled during active disease. The specimen was peripheral blood. This chain joins TRBV2 and TRBJ1-4; D is unclear. CDR3 sequence reads: CASSPPGANEKLFF. CDR3 bases: TGTGCCAGCAGTCCTCCCGGGGCTAATGAAAAACTGTTTTTT. Together with reference TRBV2 and TRBJ1-4, the CDR3 gives the full variable domain: EPEVTQTPSHQVTQMGQEVILRCVPISNHLYFYWYRQILGQKVEFLVSFYNNEISEKSEIFDDQFSVERPDGSNFTLKIRSTKLEDSAMYFCASSPPGANEKLFFGSGTQLSVL.